The present T cell receptor beta chain was sequenced within a study of pediatric ulcerative colitis. Notes on the study in general: All ulcerative colitis patients, but no controls, carried two rectal clonotypes. Two patients' blood samples yielded substantially fewer templates.

This clone showed up just once. The antigen remains unidentified. CDR1 and CDR2 from the germline V gene are MNHEY and SMNVEV (reference sequence). The CDR3 covers 13 residues. Trimming cost V 2 bases and J 11 bases, with 13 bases left between them. Data came from immunoSEQ multiplex PCR; TCRdb stores just in-frame clones and leaves some out. This sample has 54,000 or so clones, with about 90% found just once. The clonotype originates from a boy younger than 18 who was a control in a study of pediatric ulcerative colitis. The chain is built from TRBV27 and TRBJ2-1, with D unresolved. Sequences were obtained from blood. The CDR3 DNA reads as TGTGCCAGCAGTTTAGTTGGGTCAGTAAAGCAGTTCTTC. This translates into CASSLVGSVKQFF.